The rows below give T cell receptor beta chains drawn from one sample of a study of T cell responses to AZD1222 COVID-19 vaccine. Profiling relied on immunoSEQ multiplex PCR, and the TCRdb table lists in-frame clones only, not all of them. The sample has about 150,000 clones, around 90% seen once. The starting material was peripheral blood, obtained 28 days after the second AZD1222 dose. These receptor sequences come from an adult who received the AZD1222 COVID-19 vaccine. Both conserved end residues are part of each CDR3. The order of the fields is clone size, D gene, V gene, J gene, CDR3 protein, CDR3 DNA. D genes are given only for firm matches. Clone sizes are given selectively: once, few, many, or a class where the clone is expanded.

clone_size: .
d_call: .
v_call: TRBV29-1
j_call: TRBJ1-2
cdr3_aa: CSVKTGGPGGYTF
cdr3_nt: TGCAGCGTCAAGACAGGCGGCCCAGGGGGCTACACCTTC

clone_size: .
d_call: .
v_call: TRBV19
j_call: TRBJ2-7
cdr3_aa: CASSDSGGPSYEQYF
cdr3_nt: TGTGCCAGTAGTGACTCCGGGGGACCCTCCTACGAGCAGTACTTC

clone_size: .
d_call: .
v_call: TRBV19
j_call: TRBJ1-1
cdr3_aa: CASSIKRNTEAFF
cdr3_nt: TGTGCCAGTAGTATTAAGCGGAACACTGAAGCTTTCTTT

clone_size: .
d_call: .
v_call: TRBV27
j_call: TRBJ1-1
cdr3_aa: CASSRGSGRTEAFF
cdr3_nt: TGTGCCAGCAGCCGGGGGTCGGGTAGGACTGAAGCTTTCTTT

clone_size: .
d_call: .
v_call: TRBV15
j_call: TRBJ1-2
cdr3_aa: CATSRDLAAYGYTF
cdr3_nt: TGTGCCACCAGCAGAGATCTGGCAGCCTATGGCTACACCTTC

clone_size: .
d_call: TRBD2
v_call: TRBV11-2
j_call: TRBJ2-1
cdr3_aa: CASSLADHEGLLRNEQFF
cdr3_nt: TGTGCCAGCAGCTTAGCTGATCACGAGGGACTACTCCGAAATGAGCAGTTCTTC

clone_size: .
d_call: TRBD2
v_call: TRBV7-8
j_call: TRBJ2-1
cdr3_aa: CASSSTVSGSRVEQFF
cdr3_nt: TGTGCCAGCAGTTCTACTGTCAGCGGGAGTAGGGTTGAGCAGTTCTTC

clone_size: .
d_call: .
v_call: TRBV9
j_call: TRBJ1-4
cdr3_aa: CASSVRAGTPNEKLFF
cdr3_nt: TGTGCCAGCAGCGTCCGAGCCGGGACACCTAATGAAAAACTGTTTTTT

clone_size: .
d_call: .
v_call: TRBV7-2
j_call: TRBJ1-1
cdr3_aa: CASSFASGMNTEAFF
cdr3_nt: TGTGCCAGCAGCTTTGCATCCGGGATGAACACTGAAGCTTTCTTT

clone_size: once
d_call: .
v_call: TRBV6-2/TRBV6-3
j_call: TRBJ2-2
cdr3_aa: CASSQTSTGELFF
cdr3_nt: TGTGCCAGCAGCCAAACCAGCACCGGGGAGCTGTTTTTT

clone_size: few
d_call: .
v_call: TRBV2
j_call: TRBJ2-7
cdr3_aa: CASRLSSYEQYF
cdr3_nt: TGTGCCAGCAGGCTTAGCTCCTACGAGCAGTACTTC

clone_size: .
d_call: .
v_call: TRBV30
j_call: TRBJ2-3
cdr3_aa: CAWSIGLFTDTQYF
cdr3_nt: TGTGCCTGGAGTATAGGCCTCTTCACAGATACGCAGTATTTT

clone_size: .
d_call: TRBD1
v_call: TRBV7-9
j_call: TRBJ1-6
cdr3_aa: CASSPGTVYNSPLHF
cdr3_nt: TGTGCCAGCAGCCCCGGGACAGTCTATAATTCACCCCTCCACTTT

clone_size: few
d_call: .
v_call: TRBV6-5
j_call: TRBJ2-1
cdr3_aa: CASSDIGTYYNEQFF
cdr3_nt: TGTGCCAGCAGCGACATCGGGACGTACTACAATGAGCAGTTCTTC

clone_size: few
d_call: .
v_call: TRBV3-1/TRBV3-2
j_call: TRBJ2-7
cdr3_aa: CASSRQVYEQYF
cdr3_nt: TGTGCCAGCAGCCGACAGGTTTACGAGCAGTACTTC

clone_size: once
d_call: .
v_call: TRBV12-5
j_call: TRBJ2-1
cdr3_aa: CAGRRGGNEQFF
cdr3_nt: TGTGCTGGGCGTCGAGGGGGCAATGAGCAGTTCTTC

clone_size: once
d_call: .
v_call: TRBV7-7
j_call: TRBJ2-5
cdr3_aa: CASSLEPAAQETQYF
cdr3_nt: TGTGCTAGCAGCTTAGAGCCGGCAGCTCAAGAGACCCAGTACTTC

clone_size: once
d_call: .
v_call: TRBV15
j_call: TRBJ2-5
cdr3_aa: CATSPGGAGVQETQYF
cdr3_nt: TGTGCCACCAGCCCAGGGGGGGCGGGAGTCCAAGAGACCCAGTACTTC

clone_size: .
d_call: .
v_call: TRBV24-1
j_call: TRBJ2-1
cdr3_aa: CATSDYSNEQFF
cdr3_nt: TGTGCCACCAGTGATTATAGTAATGAGCAGTTCTTC

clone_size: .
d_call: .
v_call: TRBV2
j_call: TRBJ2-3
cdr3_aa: CASSDISGHTDTQYF
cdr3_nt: TGTGCCAGCAGTGATATTAGCGGCCACACAGATACGCAGTATTTT

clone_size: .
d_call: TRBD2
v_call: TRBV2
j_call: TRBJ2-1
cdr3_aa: CASRGTSGRHVQFF
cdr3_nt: TGTGCCAGCAGAGGGACTAGCGGGAGACATGTGCAGTTCTTC

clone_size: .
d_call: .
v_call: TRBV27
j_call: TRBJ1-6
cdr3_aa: CASRQGAAGNNSPLHF
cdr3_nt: TGTGCCAGCCGGCAAGGGGCCGCAGGGAACAATTCACCCCTCCACTTT

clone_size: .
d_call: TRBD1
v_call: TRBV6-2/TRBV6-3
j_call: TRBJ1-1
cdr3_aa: CASSYRGLKNTEAFF
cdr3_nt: TGTGCCAGCAGTTACAGGGGGCTGAAGAACACTGAAGCTTTCTTT

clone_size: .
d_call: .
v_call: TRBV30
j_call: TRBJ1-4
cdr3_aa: CARMSGADEKLFF
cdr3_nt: TGTGCCCGGATGAGCGGGGCGGATGAAAAACTGTTTTTT

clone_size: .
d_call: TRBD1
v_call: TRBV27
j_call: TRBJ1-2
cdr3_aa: CASTQGQGYGYTF
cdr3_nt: TGTGCCAGCACCCAGGGACAGGGATATGGCTACACCTTC

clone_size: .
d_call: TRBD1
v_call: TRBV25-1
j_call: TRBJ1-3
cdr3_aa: CASSGLRTGVGNTIYF
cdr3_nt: TGTGCCAGCAGTGGCCTCAGGACAGGGGTTGGAAACACCATATATTTT

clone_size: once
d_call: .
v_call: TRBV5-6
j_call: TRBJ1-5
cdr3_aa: CASSFVGESNQPQHF
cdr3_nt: TGTGCCAGCAGCTTTGTGGGGGAAAGCAATCAGCCCCAGCATTTT

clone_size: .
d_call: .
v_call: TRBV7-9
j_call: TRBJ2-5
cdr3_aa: CASSLAKLPNQETQYF
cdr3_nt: TGTGCCAGCAGCTTAGCGAAGCTACCTAATCAAGAGACCCAGTACTTC

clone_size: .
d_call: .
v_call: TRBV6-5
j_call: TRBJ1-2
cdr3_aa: CASRGAGVAYGYTF
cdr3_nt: TGTGCCAGCAGGGGGGCGGGGGTTGCCTATGGCTACACCTTC

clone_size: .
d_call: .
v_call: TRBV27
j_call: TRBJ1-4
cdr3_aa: CASSLGGSKLFF
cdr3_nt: TGTGCCAGCAGTTTAGGGGGATCAAAACTGTTTTTT